This TCR beta chain appears in the sequencing data of a study of T cell changes during pregnancy in multiple sclerosis. Here immunoSEQ multiplex PCR was the method, and the copy in TCRdb shows in-frame clones only, minus some. Among approximately 100,000 clones listed, about 91% were seen once. Sequenced here: peripheral blood, sampled after pregnancy. This TCR was recovered from a female donor with multiple sclerosis, enrolled in a pregnancy study.

CDR3 region: CAIRGLGSETQYF. CDR3 nucleotides: TGTGCCATCAGAGGACTAGGGTCGGAGACCCAGTACTTC. V is TRBV10-3 and J is TRBJ2-5, with 7 nucleotides matching TRBD2. This CDR3 contains 13 residues. The V gene end was trimmed by 6 bases and the J gene end by 5 bases; junction bases not matched to a gene: 6. Germline CDR1 and CDR2: ENHRY and SYGVKD.